Sequencing of this TCR beta chain was carried out in a study of T cell changes during pregnancy in multiple sclerosis. Sequenced by immunoSEQ multiplex PCR; TCRdb stores in-frame clones only, minus some. Of tens of thousands of clones listed, over 90% are singletons. V shed 4 bases, J shed 5 bases, and the junction held 5 bases outside the gene matches. CDR3 length: 15 residues. The germline V gene encodes CDR1 SEHNR and CDR2 FQNEAQ (reference sequence). The sample consisted of CD4+ T cells from peripheral blood mononuclear cells, taken in the second trimester of pregnancy. This receptor was identified in a female donor with multiple sclerosis, enrolled in a pregnancy study. V gene TRBV7-9 combines with J gene TRBJ2-5, with TRBD2 identical over 12 bases. Here the CDR3 DNA reads TGTGCCAGCAGCTCCACTAGCGGGGGGTTTGAGACCCAGTACTTC. Translation: CASSSTSGGFETQYF.